A selection of T cell receptor beta chains follows, all from one sample in a study of T-cell memory formation after mild COVID-19. In TCRdb, the 5' RACE reads were re-called with MiXCR into one record per CDR3 protein. Among fewer than 50,000 distinct CDR3 sequences listed, 6.6% were seen once. Sequenced input: PBMCs or a T cell subset sorted from them (not recorded which). Receptor source: an adult who had mild COVID-19 (a few samples of this study predate the infection). Cell type and time point are not known. Both conserved end residues are part of each CDR3. The D gene is left open where the match is weak. Some rows have no size entry. The others give once, few or many, or a class for an expanded clone.

J gene	clone size	D gene	V gene	CDR3 DNA	CDR3 protein
TRBJ2-5	-	-	TRBV19	TGTGCCAGTAGTATCAAACCAGGGGCCGGAATGCCCCAGTACTTC	CASSIKPGAGMPQYF
TRBJ2-3	few	-	TRBV4-2	TGTGCCAGCAGCCAAAGGACTGGCAGCACAGATACGCAGTATTTT	CASSQRTGSTDTQYF
TRBJ2-3	-	TRBD2	TRBV20-1	TGCAGTGCTAGAGAGGGACTAGCGGGAGCCAGAGATACGCAGTATTTT	CSAREGLAGARDTQYF
TRBJ2-1	many	-	TRBV7-9	TGTGCCAGCAGCCAGGTGATCCCTCTCTCCCCCAATGAGCAGTTCTTC	CASSQVIPLSPNEQFF
TRBJ1-4	many	-	TRBV12-3/TRBV12-4	TGTGCCAGCAGCAAGAGGAGTGGTGAAAAACTGTTTTTT	CASSKRSGEKLFF
TRBJ2-5	-	-	TRBV12-3/TRBV12-4	TGTGCCAGCAGTTTTCAGGGAATAGAGACCCAGTACTTC	CASSFQGIETQYF
TRBJ2-3	-	TRBD2	TRBV4-1	TGCGCCAGCAGCCTCACTAGCGGGGGGGCGACAGATACGCAGTATTTT	CASSLTSGGATDTQYF
TRBJ2-2	many	-	TRBV9	TGTGCCAGCAGCGTAGGAAGATTGGACACCGGGGAGCTGTTTTTT	CASSVGRLDTGELFF
TRBJ2-3	-	-	TRBV18	TGTGCCAGCTCACAATTCGGTTTAAGCACAGATACGCAGTATTTT	CASSQFGLSTDTQYF
TRBJ2-3	many	TRBD2	TRBV5-1	TGCGCCAGCAGCTTCACCACTAGCGGGGGGGCGACAGATACGCAGTATTTT	CASSFTTSGGATDTQYF
TRBJ2-7	many	-	TRBV5-1	TGCGCCAGCAGCCCAGGGGGGACTACCGGGCACGAGCAGTACTTC	CASSPGGTTGHEQYF
TRBJ2-2	many	-	TRBV30	TGTGCCTGGAGTGTAGGCAGCTGGAACACCGGGGAGCTGTTTTTT	CAWSVGSWNTGELFF
TRBJ2-7	-	TRBD2	TRBV6-6	TGTGCCAGCAGCCTCAGGGAGGGAGTTTACGAGCAGTACTTC	CASSLREGVYEQYF
TRBJ2-1	few	-	TRBV12-5	TGTGCTAGTGGGGGATCGGGACTCTCCTACAATGAGCAGTTCTTC	CASGGSGLSYNEQFF
TRBJ1-2	-	TRBD1	TRBV7-2	TGTGCCAGCAGCCCTGAGGGGGCGTATGGCTACACCTTC	CASSPEGAYGYTF
TRBJ2-2	-	TRBD2	TRBV6-5	TGTGCCAGCGCTAGCGGGGCGAACACCGGGGAGCTGTTTTTT	CASASGANTGELFF
TRBJ2-2	many	-	TRBV5-1	TGCGCCAGCAGCTTAGGGACACGGTCGACCGGGGAGCTGTTTTTT	CASSLGTRSTGELFF
TRBJ1-1	many	TRBD1	TRBV5-5	TGTGCCAGCAGCGCCTCAGGGGGCGCGTACACTGAAGCTTTCTTT	CASSASGGAYTEAFF
TRBJ1-1	-	-	TRBV6-5	TGTGCCAGCAGTTACTCGCCAGCTATGAACACTGAAGCTTTCTTT	CASSYSPAMNTEAFF
TRBJ1-5	many	TRBD1	TRBV7-9	TGTGCCAGCAGCCGCTCAGGGGGCCATCAGCCCCAGCATTTT	CASSRSGGHQPQHF
TRBJ2-7	many	-	TRBV12-3/TRBV12-4	TGTGCCAGCAGCCCCAAGCTCCCGGCGCAGTACTTC	CASSPKLPAQYF
TRBJ2-1	-	-	TRBV7-9	TGTGCCAGCAGCCAGGTGATCTCTCTCTCCCCCAATGAGCAGTTCTTC	CASSQVISLSPNEQFF
TRBJ1-3	few	-	TRBV5-1	TGCGCCAGCAGCCCTGCTTACGGAAACACCATATATTTT	CASSPAYGNTIYF
TRBJ2-1	many	TRBD2	TRBV5-1	TGCGCCAGCAGCGTCCCGACCGGGACTAGCGGGTCCTCCTCCTACAATGAGCAGTTCTTC	CASSVPTGTSGSSSYNEQFF
TRBJ2-1	many	TRBD1	TRBV14	TGTGCCAGCAGCCAAGGACAGGGTGTCAATGAGCAGTTCTTC	CASSQGQGVNEQFF
TRBJ1-2	few	-	TRBV5-1	TGCGCCAGCAGCTTGGTTGTGGGGGGCTATGGCTACACCTTC	CASSLVVGGYGYTF
TRBJ1-2	medium-sized	-	TRBV7-2	TGTGCCCGAGGAGGCTTGACGGGCTACACCTTC	CARGGLTGYTF
TRBJ2-1	many	TRBD2	TRBV7-8	TGTGCCAGCAGCTTAGGCGGGAGGAACTACAATGAGCAGTTCTTC	CASSLGGRNYNEQFF
TRBJ1-1	-	TRBD1	TRBV6-5	TGTGCCAGCAGACGGGGACAGGGGAACACTGAAGCTTTCTTT	CASRRGQGNTEAFF
TRBJ1-3	many	-	TRBV4-1	TGCGCCAGCAGCCAAGCGGTCTCTGGAAACACCATATATTTT	CASSQAVSGNTIYF
TRBJ2-1	many	-	TRBV5-1	TGCGCCAGCAGAGTCCAGGGCTCCTACAATGAGCAGTTCTTC	CASRVQGSYNEQFF
TRBJ2-3	few	-	TRBV9	TGTGCCAGCAGCCCCCTTGTCGCCACGTTCACAGATACGCAGTATTTT	CASSPLVATFTDTQYF
TRBJ2-1	many	-	TRBV7-2	TGTGCCAGCAGCTTGGGCGGGATCCTCAATGAGCAGTTCTTC	CASSLGGILNEQFF
TRBJ2-7	many	TRBD1	TRBV20-1	TGCAGTGCTAGAAGGGACAGGGTCTACGAGCAGTACTTC	CSARRDRVYEQYF
TRBJ2-5	few	TRBD1	TRBV5-1	TGCGCCAGCAGCTTGGAGGGGACAGGGATAGAGACCCAGTACTTC	CASSLEGTGIETQYF
TRBJ1-6	many	-	TRBV7-2	TGTGCCAGCAGTTCCTTTAATTCACCCCTCCACTTT	CASSSFNSPLHF
TRBJ1-2	-	-	TRBV5-1	TGCGCCAGCAGCTTGGGACTAGAGGATGGCTACACCTTC	CASSLGLEDGYTF
TRBJ1-2	few	-	TRBV4-1	TGCGCCAGCAGCGTGGCAGGTTCAAACTATGGCTACACCTTC	CASSVAGSNYGYTF
TRBJ2-3	medium-sized	-	TRBV5-5	TGTGCCAGCAGCTTGGCGTCTCCCAGGGGAGCAGATACGCAGTATTTT	CASSLASPRGADTQYF
TRBJ1-1	many	-	TRBV29-1	TGCAGCGTTGAAGAACCCGTGGTCCGAAACGCTTTCTTT	CSVEEPVVRNAFF
TRBJ2-2	many	TRBD1	TRBV25-1	TGTGCCAGCCACAGGGGTTTTGACACCGGGGAGCTGTTTTTT	CASHRGFDTGELFF
TRBJ2-5	many	-	TRBV12-3/TRBV12-4	TGTGCCAGCAGTTTAGCACGTCGGGAGACCCAGTACTTC	CASSLARRETQYF
TRBJ2-3	-	-	TRBV14	TGTGCCAGCAGCCAGGGGTCCTCGTGGGGGAATACGCAGTATTTT	CASSQGSSWGNTQYF
TRBJ2-3	few	TRBD2	TRBV9	TGTGCCAGCAGCACCGACCCGGGGTCGGTAGCGGGAGGGTCGTACACAGATACGCAGTATTTT	CASSTDPGSVAGGSYTDTQYF
TRBJ2-7	many	TRBD1	TRBV18	TGTGCCAGCTCACCTAGCGGGACAGGGGTTCTCTACGAGCAGTACTTC	CASSPSGTGVLYEQYF
TRBJ2-7	-	TRBD1	TRBV20-1	TGCAGTGCTAGGGGGGGACAGGGGGCGTACGAGCAGTACTTC	CSARGGQGAYEQYF
TRBJ2-3	few	TRBD2	TRBV29-1	TGCAGCGTTGGGTCTAGCGGGGGCATTGGAACAGATACGCAGTATTTT	CSVGSSGGIGTDTQYF
TRBJ1-5	many	-	TRBV12-3/TRBV12-4	TGTGCCAGCAGTTTTTCCGGGGATCAGCCCCAGCATTTT	CASSFSGDQPQHF
TRBJ2-2	-	-	TRBV30	TGTGCCTGGACGAACACCGGGGAGCTGTTTTTT	CAWTNTGELFF
TRBJ2-7	many	-	TRBV7-6	TGTGCCAGCAGCCCTCAGATCCAGAGCTCCTACGAGCAGTACTTC	CASSPQIQSSYEQYF
TRBJ2-7	-	-	TRBV10-3	TGTGCCATCAGCCCAACCCCCTACGAGCAGTACTTC	CAISPTPYEQYF
TRBJ2-1	many	TRBD2	TRBV3-1	TGTGCCAGCAGCCAAGATCTTCTAGCGGGGGCCGGTCGCCCCCCAAGCTCCTACAATGAGCAGTTCTTC	CASSQDLLAGAGRPPSSYNEQFF
TRBJ1-5	many	-	TRBV20-1	TGCAGTGCCTCGCCGGAGAGCCTGATCAGCCCCCAGCATTTT	CSASPESLISPQHF
TRBJ2-1	many	TRBD2	TRBV15	TGTGCCACCAGCTGGATTGCGGGGGGGTCTAATGAGCAGTTCTTC	CATSWIAGGSNEQFF
TRBJ2-2	many	-	TRBV12-3/TRBV12-4	TGTGCCAGCAGTTTAGAGTCCACCAACACCGGGGAGCTGTTTTTT	CASSLESTNTGELFF